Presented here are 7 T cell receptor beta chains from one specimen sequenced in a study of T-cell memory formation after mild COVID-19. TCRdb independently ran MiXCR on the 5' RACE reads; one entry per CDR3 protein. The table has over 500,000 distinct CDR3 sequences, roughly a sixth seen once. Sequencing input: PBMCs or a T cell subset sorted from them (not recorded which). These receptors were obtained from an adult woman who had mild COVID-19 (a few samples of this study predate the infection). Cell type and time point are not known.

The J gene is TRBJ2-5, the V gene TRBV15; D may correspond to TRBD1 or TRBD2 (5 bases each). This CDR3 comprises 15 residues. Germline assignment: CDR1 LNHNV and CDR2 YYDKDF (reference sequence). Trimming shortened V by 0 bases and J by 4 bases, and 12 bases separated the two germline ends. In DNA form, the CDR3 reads TGTGCCACCAGCAGAGATCCGGGGACGGGAGAGACCCAGTACTTC. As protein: CATSRDPGTGETQYF.

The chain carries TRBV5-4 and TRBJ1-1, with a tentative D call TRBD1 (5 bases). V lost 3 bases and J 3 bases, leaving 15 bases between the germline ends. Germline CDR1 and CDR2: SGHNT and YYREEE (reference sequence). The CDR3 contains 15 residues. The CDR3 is CASSSPQGVYTEAFF. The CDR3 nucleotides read TGTGCCAGCAGCTCACCCCAGGGCGTCTACACTGAAGCTTTCTTT.

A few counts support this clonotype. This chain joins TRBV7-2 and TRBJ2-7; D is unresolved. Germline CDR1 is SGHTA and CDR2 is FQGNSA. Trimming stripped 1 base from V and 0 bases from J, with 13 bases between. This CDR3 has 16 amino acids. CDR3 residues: CASSLGSGGYSYEQYF. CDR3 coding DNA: TGTGCCAGCAGCTTAGGTTCGGGCGGATACTCCTACGAGCAGTACTTC.

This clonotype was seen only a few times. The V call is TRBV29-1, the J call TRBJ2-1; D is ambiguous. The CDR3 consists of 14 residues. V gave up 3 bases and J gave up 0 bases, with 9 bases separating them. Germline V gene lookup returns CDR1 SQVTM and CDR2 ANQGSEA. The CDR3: CSVDLRTSYNEQFF. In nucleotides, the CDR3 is TGCAGCGTTGATCTTCGGACCTCCTACAATGAGCAGTTCTTC.

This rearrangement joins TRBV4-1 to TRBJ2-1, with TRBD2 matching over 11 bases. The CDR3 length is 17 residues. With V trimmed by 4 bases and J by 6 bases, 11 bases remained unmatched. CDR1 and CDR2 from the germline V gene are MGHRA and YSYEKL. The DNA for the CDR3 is TGCGCCAGCAGCCCCCCTCTTGGGACTAGCGGCTCCAATGAGCAGTTCTTC. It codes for CASSPPLGTSGSNEQFF.

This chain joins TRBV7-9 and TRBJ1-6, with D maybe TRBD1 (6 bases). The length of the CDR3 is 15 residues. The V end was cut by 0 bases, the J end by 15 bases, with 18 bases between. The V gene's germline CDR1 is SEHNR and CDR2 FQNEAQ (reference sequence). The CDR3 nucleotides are TGTGCCAGCAGCTTAGCGGAGGTGGGACACGAGGTCCTCCACTTT. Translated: CASSLAEVGHEVLHF.

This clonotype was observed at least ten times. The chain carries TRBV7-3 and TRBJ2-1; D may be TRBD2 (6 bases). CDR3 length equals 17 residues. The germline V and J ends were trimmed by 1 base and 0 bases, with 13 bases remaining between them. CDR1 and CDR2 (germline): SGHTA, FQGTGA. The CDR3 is CASSLKGGTSSYNEQFF. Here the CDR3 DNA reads TGTGCCAGCAGCTTAAAAGGCGGGACGAGCTCCTACAATGAGCAGTTCTTC.